This T cell receptor beta chain is from a study of T cell repertoires in cytomegalovirus infection. Whole-study context: Indications came from public TCR beta signatures; they pointed to CMV infection and to a matching HLA type.

Germline V gene lookup returns CDR1 SGDLS and CDR2 YYNGEE. Trimming pared 6 bases from V and 1 base from J, leaving 13 bases between. This CDR3 is built from 14 residues. MiXCR was run by TCRdb on the reads, yielding one entry per CDR3 protein. The data show fewer than 550,000 distinct CDR3 sequences, 15% to 20% seen once. This clonotype was found once. The sequencing input was CD8+ T cells from PBMCs. The receptor's source is a human donor in good health (CMV status not recorded). Some clones in this sample may be carry-over from other donors' samples. The gene calls are TRBV9 and TRBJ1-1; weak D call: TRBD1 (5 bases). CDR3: CASTPRDENTEAFF. The CDR3 DNA sequence: TGTGCCAGCACGCCCCGGGACGAGAACACTGAAGCTTTCTTT.